This TCR beta chain was documented in a study of shared clonotypes between healthy human individuals. Study-wide results and limits: With four donors compared, 4.5% to 6.5% of naive CD4 clonotypes were shared.

Produced via immunoSEQ multiplex PCR; TCRdb's table is partial and in-frame only. The table lists around 1,900,000 clones, 85% to 95% of them singletons. V lost 1 base, J lost 1 base, and 4 bases stayed unmatched. The CDR3 extends over 15 amino acids. The germline CDR1 and CDR2 sequences are SGHVS and FQNEAQ. In the naive CD8 group, cells lacked CD45RO and were positively selected for CCR7, so terminally differentiated effector memory CD45RA+ cells were left out. A single count supports this clone. Its specificity is not known. What was sequenced was naive CD8+ T cells from PBMCs. V is TRBV7-8 and J is TRBJ2-7; 7 bases are a match to TRBD2. The clonotype comes from a man between 18 and 29 years old in good health. Some clones in this sample may be carry-over from other donors' samples. The CDR3 loop is CASSLVGGTSYEQYF. The CDR3 DNA sequence: TGTGCCAGCAGCTTAGTCGGGGGGACGTCCTACGAGCAGTACTTC.